This T cell receptor beta chain was sequenced in a study of blood T cell repertoires in COVID-19. Study-wide context: The samples span acute and convalescent COVID-19 from the United States, Italy and Spain. T cells, B-cell-depleted T cells, or PBMCs provided the cDNA or gDNA that served as material.

The germline gives CDR1 LGHDT, CDR2 YNNKEL (reference sequence). The length of the CDR3 is 13 residues. Trimming took off 3 bases at V and 1 base at J, with 6 bases between the two ends. Original handling: Amplification from reference gene primers served as the basis for estimated nucleated cell counts. Assay used: immunoSEQ multiplex PCR; TCRdb lists only in-frame clones, some missing. That table furnishes V, J and clone size, whereas the DNA furnished D and trimming. Here the sample spans about 60,000 clones, 65% to 90% being singletons. This rearrangement joins TRBV3-1 (or the pseudogene TRBV3-2) to TRBJ1-1; D uncertain. This receptor was obtained from a man aged 55 to 69 with acute or convalescent COVID-19. The sample was peripheral blood. CDR3 nucleotide sequence: TGTGCCAGCAGCCAGAGGGCGAACACTGAAGCTTTCTTT. This translates into CASSQRANTEAFF.